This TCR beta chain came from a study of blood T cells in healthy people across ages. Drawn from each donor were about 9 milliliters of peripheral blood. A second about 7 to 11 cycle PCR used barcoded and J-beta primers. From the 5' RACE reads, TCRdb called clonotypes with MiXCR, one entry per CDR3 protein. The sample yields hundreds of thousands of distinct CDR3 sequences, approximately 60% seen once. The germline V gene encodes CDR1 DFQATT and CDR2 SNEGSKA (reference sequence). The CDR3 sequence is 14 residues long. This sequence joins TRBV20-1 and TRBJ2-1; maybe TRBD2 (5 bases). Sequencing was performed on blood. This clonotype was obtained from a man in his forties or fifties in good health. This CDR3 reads CSRRERVSYNEQFF. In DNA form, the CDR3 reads TGCAGCCGCCGGGAAAGGGTATCTTACAATGAGCAGTTCTTC.